Listed below are T cell receptor beta chains from one sample, sequenced in a study of cytomegalovirus exposure and HLA in healthy donors. This table comes from immunoSEQ multiplex PCR, and its TCRdb copy is limited to in-frame clones, with some not included. The sample consists of roughly 170,000 clones, under 85% of them appearing once. Sequenced: PBMCs. The origin of the receptors is a man between 18 and 29 years old in good health and CMV-seronegative. The CDR3 runs from the conserved cysteine through the conserved F or W. A D gene is named only where the DNA matches it firmly. Size values are once, few and many counts, or a class for expanded clones, and some rows have none.

CDR3 protein,CDR3 DNA,clone size,J gene,D gene,V gene
CASSVGATSTDTQYF,TGTGCCAGCAGTGTGGGGGCAACTAGCACAGATACGCAGTATTTT,NA,TRBJ2-3,NA,TRBV5-6
CASSFGLASGLYEQYF,TGTGCCAGCAGTTTTGGGTTAGCTAGCGGGTTGTACGAGCAGTACTTC,NA,TRBJ2-7,TRBD2,TRBV28
CASSNGGLYNEQFF,TGTGCCAGCAGCAATGGAGGGCTGTACAATGAGCAGTTCTTC,few,TRBJ2-1,NA,TRBV7-9
CASSRTSGSMRNEQFF,TGCGCCAGCAGCCGGACTAGCGGGAGTATGCGCAATGAGCAGTTCTTC,NA,TRBJ2-1,TRBD2,TRBV5-1
CASSPHAGGRNEQFF,TGTGCCAGCAGCCCGCATGCGGGAGGGCGAAATGAGCAGTTCTTC,NA,TRBJ2-1,TRBD2,TRBV5-4
CASSLTGGSSNEQFF,TGTGCCAGCAGCCTAACAGGGGGAAGTAGCAATGAGCAGTTCTTC,NA,TRBJ2-1,TRBD1,TRBV7-9
CASSLQGWTEAFF,TGTGCCAGCAGCCTACAGGGGTGGACTGAAGCTTTCTTT,once,TRBJ1-1,TRBD1,TRBV28
CASSLAGLGGETQYF,TGCGCCAGCAGCTTGGCCGGCTTGGGGGGAGAGACCCAGTACTTC,NA,TRBJ2-5,NA,TRBV5-1
CASTWQGSYEQYF,TGTGCCAGCACGTGGCAGGGATCCTACGAGCAGTACTTC,many,TRBJ2-7,NA,TRBV2
CSSSHNDEQFF,TGTTCCAGCAGCCACAATGATGAGCAGTTCTTC,NA,TRBJ2-1,NA,TRBV7-9
CASSYSGTRGYTF,TGTGCCAGCAGTTACAGCGGTACGCGGGGCTACACCTTC,NA,TRBJ1-2,NA,TRBV28
CATSRVQGTEPQHF,TGTGCCACCAGCAGAGTACAGGGGACGGAGCCCCAGCATTTT,once,TRBJ1-5,TRBD1,TRBV15
CASSPYDSSYEQYF,TGTGCCAGCAGTCCGTACGACAGCTCCTACGAGCAGTACTTC,NA,TRBJ2-7,NA,TRBV6-5
CASMAGYEQYF,TGTGCCAGTATGGCGGGCTACGAGCAGTACTTC,once,TRBJ2-7,NA,TRBV7-8
CASSNRGNYEQYF,TGTGCCAGCAGCAACCGCGGGAACTACGAGCAGTACTTC,NA,TRBJ2-7,NA,TRBV11-3
CSASKDRVSGNTIYF,TGCAGCGCCTCCAAGGACAGGGTCTCTGGAAACACCATATATTTT,NA,TRBJ1-3,TRBD1,TRBV29-1
CASSRTGKSHTQYF,TGTGCCAGCAGCCGGACAGGGAAATCCCATACGCAGTATTTT,NA,TRBJ2-3,TRBD1,TRBV7-3
CSVDKGAEAFF,TGCAGCGTTGACAAGGGGGCTGAAGCTTTCTTT,NA,TRBJ1-1,NA,TRBV29-1
CASSDPQGPNTEAFF,TGTGCCAGCAGCGACCCACAGGGCCCGAACACTGAAGCTTTCTTT,NA,TRBJ1-1,NA,TRBV5-4
CASSSGGAVSYEQYF,TGTGCCAGCTCAAGCGGGGGGGCCGTAAGTTACGAGCAGTACTTC,NA,TRBJ2-7,TRBD2,TRBV28
CASSSLRDSFPGETQYF,TGTGCCAGCAGCTCACTCCGGGACAGCTTCCCGGGGGAGACCCAGTACTTC,NA,TRBJ2-5,TRBD1,TRBV13
CASSFSDSAYNEQFF,TGTGCCAGCAGCTTCTCGGACTCCGCCTACAATGAGCAGTTCTTC,NA,TRBJ2-1,NA,TRBV11-2
CASSSNHGGGIYNEQFF,TGCGCCAGCAGCTCCAATCACGGGGGGGGGATATACAATGAGCAGTTCTTC,NA,TRBJ2-1,TRBD2,TRBV5-1
CASSIYQIGGGDTQYF,TGTGCCAGTAGTATATACCAAATCGGAGGAGGAGATACGCAGTATTTT,once,TRBJ2-3,NA,TRBV19
CVSSSRGRLAGAGELFF,TGTGTCAGCAGCTCCCGGGGGAGACTAGCGGGAGCCGGGGAGCTGTTTTTT,NA,TRBJ2-2,TRBD2,TRBV7-9
CASSEGYGLNYGYTF,TGTGCCAGCAGTGAGGGGTACGGACTAAACTATGGCTACACCTTC,once,TRBJ1-2,NA,TRBV6-1